The clone carrying this TCR beta chain was recorded a few times. Being one base from a much bigger clone, this may be a read error. The CDR3 extends over 16 amino acids. Germline CDR1 is SNHLY and CDR2 is FYNNEI. The sample belongs to a study of read filtering for tumor transcriptome and immune sequencing. Study-wide context: Revised staging placed roughly eight patients in R-ISS I, 15 to 20 in II, more than five in III.

This library used around 400 ng RNA and molecular barcoded adaptors spanning alpha/delta and beta/gamma chains. TCRdb used MiXCR to reprocess the reads, holding one entry per CDR3 protein. The sample lists 40,000 to 55,000 distinct CDR3 sequences, roughly 18% occurring once. The receptor's source is a donor over 35 with multiple myeloma. The sequenced sample consisted of a population of CD138-negative cells sorted from bone marrow. The chain recombines TRBV2 with TRBJ1-1; tentatively, D is TRBD1 (6 bases). This CDR3 reads CASSGAIGQLNTGAFF. The CDR3 DNA reads as TGTGCCAGCAGTGGAGCGATCGGACAGCTGAACACTGGAGCTTTCTTT. Drawing the rest from reference TRBV2 and TRBJ1-1, the complete variable domain is EPEVTQTPSHQVTQMGQEVILRCVPISNHLYFYWYRQILGQKVEFLVSFYNNEISEKSEIFDDQFSVERPDGSNFTLKIRSTKLEDSAMYFCASSGAIGQLNTGAFFGQGTRLTVV.